A selection of T cell receptor beta chains follows, all from one sample in a study of blood T cell repertoires in COVID-19. Assay used: immunoSEQ multiplex PCR; TCRdb lists only in-frame clones, some missing. Among approximately 390,000 clones, approximately 90% were seen once, and the ten largest hold roughly 9.4%. The sample consisted of PBMCs or T cells enriched from blood (not recorded which). These receptor sequences come from a woman between 50 and 59 years old who had recovered from COVID-19. Each CDR3 is given with its conserved first and last residue. The order of the fields is V gene, J gene, D gene, clone size, CDR3 DNA, CDR3 protein. A D gene is named only where the DNA matches it firmly. For some rows the clone size is stated as once, few or many, or as a class when expanded; others skip it.

>TRBV4-2|TRBJ1-6|TRBD1|.
TGTGCCAGCAGCCGTTCCCGGGACAGGACCTCACCCCTCCACTTT
CASSRSRDRTSPLHF
>TRBV3-1/TRBV3-2|TRBJ1-2|.|.
TGTGCCAGCAGCCAGACCCGGGTCCGGGGTGGCTACACCTTC
CASSQTRVRGGYTF
>TRBV10-3|TRBJ1-1|.|.
TGTGCCGTCGCCGCGGGGGGGCTGAGGACTGAAGCTTTCTTT
CAVAAGGLRTEAFF
>TRBV5-1|TRBJ2-3|TRBD1|.
TGCGCCAGCAGCTTGGGACAGGGGGCAACAGATACGCAGTATTTT
CASSLGQGATDTQYF
>TRBV30|TRBJ1-1|TRBD1|.
TGTGCCTGGAGTGATACAGGGGAAACTGAAGCTTTCTTT
CAWSDTGETEAFF
>TRBV27|TRBJ1-1|.|once
TGTGCCAGCAGTTTAAAGACAGCCTTGGGGAACACTGAAGCTTTCTTT
CASSLKTALGNTEAFF
>TRBV4-1|TRBJ1-1|.|.
TGCGCCAGCAGCCAAGAATGGGGCAGGGTGAACACTGAAGCTTTCTTT
CASSQEWGRVNTEAFF
>TRBV28|TRBJ1-5|.|.
TGTGCCAGCAGTTCCCCATCGGGTCCGGCTCGGCCCCAGCATTTT
CASSSPSGPARPQHF
>TRBV5-1|TRBJ1-2|.|.
TGCGCCAGCAGCTTGGGGGAGATCTATGGCTACACCTTC
CASSLGEIYGYTF
>TRBV19|TRBJ1-1|.|.
TGTGCCAGTAGTATACCCGGCGCCAGGGCCACTGAAGCTTTCTTT
CASSIPGARATEAFF
>TRBV18|TRBJ2-3|TRBD1|.
TGTGCCAGCTCAGCCAGATACAGGGGCCTTACCACAGATACGCAGTATTTT
CASSARYRGLTTDTQYF
>TRBV7-2|TRBJ1-1|.|.
TGTGCCAGCAGTCAGGGCATGAACACTGAAGCTTTCTTT
CASSQGMNTEAFF
>TRBV5-6|TRBJ1-2|TRBD1|.
TGTGCCAGCAGCTTGGTTTTCGGTGGGACAGCCCCTAACTATGGCTACACCTTC
CASSLVFGGTAPNYGYTF
>TRBV30|TRBJ2-7|TRBD2|once
TGTGCCTGGACCCCTGTCCGGGGGGCCTACGAGCAGTACTTC
CAWTPVRGAYEQYF
>TRBV2|TRBJ2-3|.|once
TGTGCCAGCAGTGGGTCCGGAGTCAGCACAGATACGCAGTATTTT
CASSGSGVSTDTQYF
>TRBV21-1|TRBJ2-7|.|.
TGTGCCAGCAGCAACACCCCGGGACTCCCGCGGGACGAGCAGTACTTC
CASSNTPGLPRDEQYF
>TRBV18|TRBJ2-3|.|.
TGTGCCAGCTCACAGCTCAACACAGATACGCAGTATTTT
CASSQLNTDTQYF
>TRBV28|TRBJ2-3|TRBD2|.
TGTGCCAGCAGTTTGGGGGGGACAGATACGCAGTATTTT
CASSLGGTDTQYF
>TRBV12-3/TRBV12-4|TRBJ2-7|.|.
TGTGCCAGCTGCCGTCAGGGTCGATACGAGCAGTACTTC
CASCRQGRYEQYF
>TRBV3-1/TRBV3-2|TRBJ1-2|.|.
TGTGCCAGCAGCCATGGGATCAGGGAGGATGGCTACACCTTC
CASSHGIREDGYTF
>TRBV11-2|TRBJ1-2|.|.
TGTGCCAGCAGCTCCAGGGTTGCACGCTATGGCTACACCTTC
CASSSRVARYGYTF
>TRBV9|TRBJ1-1|.|once
TGTGCCAGCAGCGTCCAAACCGCAGGGAACACTGAAGCTTTCTTT
CASSVQTAGNTEAFF
>TRBV7-3|TRBJ2-2|TRBD2|.
TGTGCCAGCAGGCGGGGGAGTAACACCGGGGAGCTGTTTTTT
CASRRGSNTGELFF
>TRBV28|TRBJ1-4|.|.
TGTGCCAGCAGTCCCCTGGAGGGAAAGAATGAAAAACTGTTTTTT
CASSPLEGKNEKLFF
>TRBV28|TRBJ2-1|TRBD1|.
TGTGCCAGCAGGAGGGAGAGGGACAGGGGTAACAATGAGCAGTTCTTC
CASRRERDRGNNEQFF
>TRBV20-1|TRBJ1-4|.|.
TGCAGTGCTCCTACAGGGAGAAAACTGTTTTTT
CSAPTGRKLFF
>TRBV23-1|TRBJ1-2|.|.
TGCGCCAGCAGTCAACCGGGAGGGCGGAACGGCTACACCTTC
CASSQPGGRNGYTF
>TRBV15|TRBJ2-3|.|.
TGTGCCACCAGCAGAGAGGGGGCTCCAGATACGCAGTATTTT
CATSREGAPDTQYF
>TRBV5-6|TRBJ1-6|.|.
TGTGCCAGCAGCTTGGCTGGACAGAATTCACCCCTCCACTTT
CASSLAGQNSPLHF
>TRBV28|TRBJ2-3|TRBD1|once
TGTGCCAGCAGTCCACAGGGGCGAGGCACAGATACGCAGTATTTT
CASSPQGRGTDTQYF
>TRBV6-5|TRBJ1-2|TRBD1|.
TGTGCCAGCAGATCGGGACAGGAGTTCTATGGCTACACCTTC
CASRSGQEFYGYTF
>TRBV6-4|TRBJ2-3|TRBD2|many
TGTGCCAGCAGTGACTCTAGCGGGGCAGATACGCAGTATTTT
CASSDSSGADTQYF
>TRBV18|TRBJ1-2|.|.
TGTGCCAGCTCACCCCGGGAGAGCTATGGCTACACCTTC
CASSPRESYGYTF
>TRBV28|TRBJ2-3|.|.
TGTGCCAGCTCCGGTGGACAGTTCCGCACAGATACGCAGTATTTT
CASSGGQFRTDTQYF
>TRBV11-3|TRBJ2-1|TRBD2|.
TGTGCCAGCAGCTCCCTAGCGCTCGGGGGGGGGCCATCCAATGAGCAGTTCTTC
CASSSLALGGGPSNEQFF
>TRBV28|TRBJ1-2|TRBD1|.
TGTGCCAGCAGTTTCCCTACAGGGGCATTAGGGTATGGCTACACCTTC
CASSFPTGALGYGYTF
>TRBV25-1|TRBJ2-3|TRBD2|.
TGTGCCACCGAAACTAGCGGGGGGCTTAGCACAGATACGCAGTATTTT
CATETSGGLSTDTQYF
>TRBV19|TRBJ1-1|.|few
TGTGCCAGTTCGACGAGGGGGGAAGCTTTCTTT
CASSTRGEAFF
>TRBV5-8|TRBJ1-5|.|.
TGTGCCAGCAGCTTGGAATCGAATCAGCCCCAGCATTTT
CASSLESNQPQHF
>TRBV7-2|TRBJ1-1|.|.
TGTGCCAGCAGCCCGGGGGGCAGCAACACTGAAGCTTTCTTT
CASSPGGSNTEAFF
>TRBV28|TRBJ2-7|TRBD2|.
TGTGCCAGCAGTTTGGGCCAGCGGGGGCCTTACGAGCAGTACTTC
CASSLGQRGPYEQYF
>TRBV7-2|TRBJ2-4|.|.
TGTGCCAGCAGCCAACCCCTGACCCATACGGGGGACATTCAGTACTTC
CASSQPLTHTGDIQYF
>TRBV6-5|TRBJ1-3|.|few
TGTGCCAGCAGTTACTCGGGCCAGGGAAACACCATATATTTT
CASSYSGQGNTIYF